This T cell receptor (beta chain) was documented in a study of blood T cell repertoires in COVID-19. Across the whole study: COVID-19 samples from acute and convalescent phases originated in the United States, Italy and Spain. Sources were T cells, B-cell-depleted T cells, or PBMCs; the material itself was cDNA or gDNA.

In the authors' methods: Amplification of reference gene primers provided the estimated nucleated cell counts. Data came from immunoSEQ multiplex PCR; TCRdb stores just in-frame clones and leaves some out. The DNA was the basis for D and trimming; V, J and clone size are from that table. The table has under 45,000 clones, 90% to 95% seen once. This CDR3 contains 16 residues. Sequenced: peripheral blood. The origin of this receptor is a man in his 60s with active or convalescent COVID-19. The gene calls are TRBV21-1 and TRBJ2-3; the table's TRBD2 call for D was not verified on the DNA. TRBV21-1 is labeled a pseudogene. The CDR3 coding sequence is TGTGCCAGCAGCAAATGGGGGGGATCGGGCACAGATACGCAGTATTTT. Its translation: CASSKWGGSGTDTQYF.